This T cell receptor beta chain came from a study of CD8+CD57+ T cells in acquired aplastic anemia. Study-level information: DNA per sorted CD4+ or CD8+ sample ranged roughly 0.19 to 30 ug, averaging roughly 3.3 ug. Study observations and caveats: The CD8+ Simpson's diversity of patients and controls was not significantly different.

TCR beta VDJ combinations and CDR3 sequences were profiled from genomic DNA. TCRdb re-called the reads with MiXCR, one entry per CDR3 protein. The table lists fewer than 300,000 distinct CDR3 sequences, roughly 82% of them singletons. Germline V gives CDR1 ENHRY, CDR2 SYGVKD. This CDR3 is built from 15 residues. The V gene end was trimmed by 5 bases and the J gene end by 0 bases; junction bases not matched to a gene: 4. The authors sequenced patients whose flow cytometry had shown CD8+CD57+ cell expansion. Blood was sampled before the patients had received any therapy. On this clonotype itself: The antigen is not known.

The chain is built from TRBV10-3 and TRBJ2-1; 7 bases match TRBD1. This TCR was recovered from a human donor with aplastic anemia. Sequencing used sorted CD4+, CD8+, or CD8+CD57+ T cells (not recorded which) from PBMCs. The CDR3 DNA follows: TGTGCCATCAGTCTAGGGGACAGCTCCTACAATGAGCAGTTCTTC. Its translation is CAISLGDSSYNEQFF.